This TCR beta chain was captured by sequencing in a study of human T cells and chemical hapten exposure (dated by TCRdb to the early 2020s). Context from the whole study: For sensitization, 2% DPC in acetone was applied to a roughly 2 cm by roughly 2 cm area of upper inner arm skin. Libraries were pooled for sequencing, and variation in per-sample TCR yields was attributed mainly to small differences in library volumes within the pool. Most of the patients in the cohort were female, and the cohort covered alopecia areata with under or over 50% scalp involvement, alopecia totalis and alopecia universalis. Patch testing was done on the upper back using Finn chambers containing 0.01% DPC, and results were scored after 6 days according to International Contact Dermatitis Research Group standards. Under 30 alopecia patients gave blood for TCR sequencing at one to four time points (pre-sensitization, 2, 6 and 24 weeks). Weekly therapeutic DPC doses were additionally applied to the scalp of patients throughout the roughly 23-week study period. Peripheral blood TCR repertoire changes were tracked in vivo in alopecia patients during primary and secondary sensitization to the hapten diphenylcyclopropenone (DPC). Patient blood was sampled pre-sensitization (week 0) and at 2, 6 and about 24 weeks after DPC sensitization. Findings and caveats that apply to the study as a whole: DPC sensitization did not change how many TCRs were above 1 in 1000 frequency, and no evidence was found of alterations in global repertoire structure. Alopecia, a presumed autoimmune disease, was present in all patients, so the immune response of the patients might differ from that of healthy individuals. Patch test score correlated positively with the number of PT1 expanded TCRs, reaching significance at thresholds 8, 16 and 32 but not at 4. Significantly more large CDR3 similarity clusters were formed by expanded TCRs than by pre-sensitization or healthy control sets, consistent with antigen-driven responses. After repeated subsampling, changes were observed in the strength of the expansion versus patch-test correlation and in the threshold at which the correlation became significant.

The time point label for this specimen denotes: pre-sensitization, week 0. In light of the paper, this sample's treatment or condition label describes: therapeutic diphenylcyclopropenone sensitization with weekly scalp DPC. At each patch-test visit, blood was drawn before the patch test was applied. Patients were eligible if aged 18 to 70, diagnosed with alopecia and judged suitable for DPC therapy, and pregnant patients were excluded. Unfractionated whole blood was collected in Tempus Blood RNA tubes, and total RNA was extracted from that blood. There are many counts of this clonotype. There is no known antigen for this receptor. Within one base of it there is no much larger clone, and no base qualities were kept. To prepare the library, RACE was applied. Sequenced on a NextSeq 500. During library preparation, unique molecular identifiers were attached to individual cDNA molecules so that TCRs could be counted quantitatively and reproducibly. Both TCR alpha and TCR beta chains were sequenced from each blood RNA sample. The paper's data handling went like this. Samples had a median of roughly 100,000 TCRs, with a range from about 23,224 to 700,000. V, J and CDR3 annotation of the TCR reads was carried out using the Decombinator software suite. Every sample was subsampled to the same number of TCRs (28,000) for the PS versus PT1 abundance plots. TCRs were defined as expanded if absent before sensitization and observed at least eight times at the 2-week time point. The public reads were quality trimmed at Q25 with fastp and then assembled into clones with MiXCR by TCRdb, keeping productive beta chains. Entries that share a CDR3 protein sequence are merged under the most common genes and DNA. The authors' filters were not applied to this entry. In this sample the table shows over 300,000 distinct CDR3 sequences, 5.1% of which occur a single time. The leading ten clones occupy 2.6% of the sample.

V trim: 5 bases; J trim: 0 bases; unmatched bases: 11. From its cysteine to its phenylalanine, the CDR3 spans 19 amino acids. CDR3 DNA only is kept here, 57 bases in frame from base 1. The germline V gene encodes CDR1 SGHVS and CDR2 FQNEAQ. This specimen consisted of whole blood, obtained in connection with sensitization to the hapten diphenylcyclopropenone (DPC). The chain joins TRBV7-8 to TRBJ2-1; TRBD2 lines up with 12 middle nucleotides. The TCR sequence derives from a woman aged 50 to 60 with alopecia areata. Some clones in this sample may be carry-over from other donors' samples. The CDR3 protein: CASSPSTSGRVSSYNEQFF. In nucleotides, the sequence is TGTGCCAGCAGCCCGTCGACTAGCGGGAGAGTTAGCTCCTACAATGAGCAGTTCTTC. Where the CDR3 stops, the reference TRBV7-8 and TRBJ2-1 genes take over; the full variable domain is GAGVSQSPRYKVAKRGQDVALRCDPISGHVSLFWYQQALGQGPEFLTYFQNEAQLDKSGLPSDRFFAERPEGSVSTLKIQRTQQEDSAVYLCASSPSTSGRVSSYNEQFFGPGTRLTVL.